This TCR beta chain was found in a study of blood T cell repertoires in COVID-19. For the study at large: Acute and convalescent COVID-19 specimens originated in the United States, Italy and Spain. In each case, the material was cDNA or gDNA derived from T cells, B-cell-depleted T cells, or PBMCs.

In the authors' workflow: Amplification of reference gene primers was used by the study to estimate nucleated cell counts. The assay was immunoSEQ multiplex PCR, and TCRdb's table has in-frame clones only and misses some. V, J and clone size reflect that table, while D and trimming were determined from the DNA. The data show about 87,000 clones, under 85% seen once. This sequence originates from a woman older than 75 with COVID-19, enrolled during active disease. The specimen was peripheral blood.

The CDR3 loop reads CASSASAWEGTEAFF. CDR3 in DNA: TGTGCCAGCAGTGCTTCGGCCTGGGAGGGCACTGAAGCTTTCTTT. V and J are TRBV6-6 and TRBJ1-1; D is ambiguous. The CDR3 sequence is 15 residues long. Trimming took off 5 bases at V and 4 bases at J, with 17 bases between the two ends. Germline V gene data show CDR1 as MNHNY and CDR2 as SVGAGI (reference sequence).